The present entry profiles one T cell receptor (beta chain) with its context. The V and J ends lost 5 bases and 5 bases respectively, with 11 bases between them. The CDR3 is 13 amino acids. Looked up from germline, CDR1 is SGHTA and CDR2 is FQGTGA. The record originates from a study of shared clonotypes between healthy human individuals. Clones were read by immunoSEQ multiplex PCR, and TCRdb kept only the in-frame ones, dropping some. This sample has approximately 1,000,000 clones, with around 77% found just once. Sequenced input: memory CD4+ T cells from PBMCs. Subset specified: CD45RA-negative fraction. The chain links TRBV7-3 to TRBJ2-3, with D maybe TRBD2 (5 bases). This clonotype was sampled from a man between 18 and 35 years old in good health. Some clones in this sample may be carry-over from other donors' samples. CDR3 in DNA: TGTGCCAGCAGCCCGGGATTGGGAGATACGCAGTATTTT. It is translated as CASSPGLGDTQYF.